This T cell receptor beta chain was sequenced in a study of cytomegalovirus exposure and HLA in healthy donors. Findings of the study overall: TCR beta V- and J-gene trimming, according to a later analysis, was linked to a missense DCLRE1C variant.

It was with 60 Vbeta and 13 Jbeta primers that the PCR ran. The protocol was immunoSEQ multiplex PCR, while the TCRdb copy is restricted to in-frame clones and leaves out a portion. The sample has 65,000 to 100,000 clones, roughly 75% seen once. This clone was counted between two and nine times. Its antigen is unidentified. This sequence originates from a man aged 35-49 years in good health and CMV-seronegative. The sequencing sample was made of PBMCs.

The DNA of the CDR3 is TGTGCCAGCAGCTTGGCGGGGACAGGGGGCTACGAGCAGTACTTC. Translating it yields CASSLAGTGGYEQYF. This chain uses TRBV5-5 with TRBJ2-7; TRBD1 agrees at 11 bases. V trimming: 0 bases; J trimming: 3 bases; junction bases outside the gene matches: 2. The germline V gene has CDR1 SGHKS and CDR2 YYEKEE (reference sequence). CDR3 length: 15 amino acids.